This TCR beta chain was captured in a study of neurological immune-mediated disorders. MiXCR was run by TCRdb on the 5' RACE reads, yielding one entry per CDR3 protein. The data show about 60,000 distinct CDR3 sequences, with more than 9.5% seen just once and around 13% held by the top ten. Germline V gene sequence: CDR1 DFQATT, CDR2 SNEGSKA (reference sequence). Trimming removed 0 bases from V and 4 bases from J; junction bases left unmatched: 6. This CDR3 is built from 15 residues. This clonotype is medium-sized (0.01 to 0.1%) in the sample. Described time point: longitudinal time-point 2. The sequenced material came from PBMCs. The source is a man aged 25 to 45 in good health. This rearrangement joins TRBV20-1 to TRBJ2-7, with TRBD1 matching 10 bases. Here the CDR3 DNA reads TGCAGTGCTAGAGATCTGGAGGGACAGGGGTACGAGCAGTACTTC. Protein: CSARDLEGQGYEQYF.